These 2 T cell receptor beta chains were sequenced from one sample in a study of shared clonotypes between healthy human individuals (TCRdb year 2020). The receptor library was made with the immunoSEQ multiplex PCR assay. What TCRdb holds here is the immuneACCESS table cut down to in-frame rearrangements. Part of the clones is not present; checked against another copy, under half of the missing clones reflect an unresolved V gene, and the others are unexplained. This sample has roughly 1,500,000 clones in its table, and around 98.5% of those were observed once. Around 0.33% of the sample comes from the top ten. What was sequenced was naive CD4+ T cells sorted from blood. The cell subset or site tag for this specimen amounts to: CD45RA+ positively selected. These receptors all stem from a man aged 25-45 years in good health.

This clone was recorded once. The rearrangement links TRBV27 to TRBJ2-5; maybe TRBD2 (6 bases). Germline CDR1 MNHEY, CDR2 SMNVEV (reference sequence). Trimming left V 4 bases short and J 7 bases short, with 16 bases between. The CDR3 spans 14 residues. Here the CDR3 reads CASSSGGSGWTQYF. In DNA, the CDR3 is TGTGCCAGCAGTTCTGGGGGGAGCGGTTGGACCCAGTACTTC.

The V gene is TRBV7-9, the J gene TRBJ2-1; 11 bases align to TRBD1. Germline loops: CDR1 SEHNR, CDR2 FQNEAQ (reference sequence). The V and J ends lost 7 bases and 7 bases, in that order; junction bases with no gene match: 6. The CDR3 spans 14 residues. The DNA of the CDR3 is TGTGCCAGCAACCGGACAGGGGGCTTGAATGAGCAGTTCTTC. Protein sequence: CASNRTGGLNEQFF.